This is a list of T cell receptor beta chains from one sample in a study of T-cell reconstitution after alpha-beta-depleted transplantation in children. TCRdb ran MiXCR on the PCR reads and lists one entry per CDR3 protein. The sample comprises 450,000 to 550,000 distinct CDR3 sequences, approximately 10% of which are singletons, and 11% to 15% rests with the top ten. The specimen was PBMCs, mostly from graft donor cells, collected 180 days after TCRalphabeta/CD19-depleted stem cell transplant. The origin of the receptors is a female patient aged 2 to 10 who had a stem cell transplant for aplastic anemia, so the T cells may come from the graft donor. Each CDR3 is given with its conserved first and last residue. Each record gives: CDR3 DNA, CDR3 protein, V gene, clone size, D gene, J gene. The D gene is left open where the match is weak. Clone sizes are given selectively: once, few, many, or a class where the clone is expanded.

TGTGCCAGCAGCTTAGCGCCCCCCCACAGGGGTCGGAACACTGGAGCTTTCTTT | CASSLAPPHRGRNTGAFF | TRBV7-6 | . | TRBD1 | TRBJ1-1
TGTGCCAGTTTAGGTGCGGGGACCGGAGCCAACGTCCTGACTTTC | CASLGAGTGANVLTF | TRBV28 | . | . | TRBJ2-6
TGTGCCAGCAGTGCACAACAGGGGCAAGAGACCCAGTACTTC | CASSAQQGQETQYF | TRBV2 | . | TRBD1 | TRBJ2-5
TGTGCCAGCAGCCCGGGATACGGACAGGGTCCCAATGAGCAGTTCTTC | CASSPGYGQGPNEQFF | TRBV7-2 | few | TRBD1 | TRBJ2-1
TGCGCCAGCAGCTTGGCCTACGCGTCGGCGGCCTACGAGCAGTACTTC | CASSLAYASAAYEQYF | TRBV5-1 | few | . | TRBJ2-7
TGTGCCAGCAGCTTAGGCGGACAGGGTAACGAGCAGTACTTC | CASSLGGQGNEQYF | TRBV7-9 | few | TRBD1 | TRBJ2-7
TGTGCCAGCAGCTTCCGGGACAGGCGAGCGCAGACCCAGTACTTC | CASSFRDRRAQTQYF | TRBV7-9 | . | TRBD1 | TRBJ2-5
TGTGCCAGCTCACCACGAAGACAAAGAATCGTCACTGAAGCTTTCTTT | CASSPRRQRIVTEAFF | TRBV18 | . | . | TRBJ1-1
TGTGCCAGCAGCCCCGGACAGGCTGCGGGCAGCTATGGCTACACCTTC | CASSPGQAAGSYGYTF | TRBV28 | many | TRBD1 | TRBJ1-2
TGTGCCAGCAGCTTGCTGGTTACAAGGGGCTACACCTTC | CASSLLVTRGYTF | TRBV7-9 | . | . | TRBJ1-2
TGTGCCAGCAGTGGGCCCTACGACGGGAGGGCTGAAGCTTTCTTT | CASSGPYDGRAEAFF | TRBV25-1 | . | . | TRBJ1-1
TGTGCCAGCAGCTTAGTTGGACTAGCGGCCCAAGAGACCCAGTACTTC | CASSLVGLAAQETQYF | TRBV7-2 | . | TRBD2 | TRBJ2-5
TGTGCCAGTAGTCCCCGGGACAGGGACACTGAAGCTTTCTTT | CASSPRDRDTEAFF | TRBV19 | . | TRBD1 | TRBJ1-1
TGTGCCAGCAGCGTGACTAGCGGGAGCACCGGGGAGCTGTTTTTT | CASSVTSGSTGELFF | TRBV7-2 | . | TRBD2 | TRBJ2-2
TGTGCCAGCAGCTTGGGGACCACTTTGGGGGGTGAAAAACTGTTTTTT | CASSLGTTLGGEKLFF | TRBV5-5 | few | . | TRBJ1-4
TGTGCCATCAGTGAGTCTCCTACTAGCGGGAGAGACTTC | CAISESPTSGRDF | TRBV10-3 | many | TRBD2 | TRBJ2-1
TGCAGCGTACCGGGACAGACATTCCAAGAGACCCAGTACTTC | CSVPGQTFQETQYF | TRBV29-1 | . | TRBD1 | TRBJ2-5
TGCAGTGCTAGCTTGGGAAGTAGCAATCAGCCCCAGCATTTT | CSASLGSSNQPQHF | TRBV20-1 | . | . | TRBJ1-5
TGTGCCAGCAGCTTGTACGGGACACCCGAGCAGTACTTC | CASSLYGTPEQYF | TRBV7-2 | . | . | TRBJ2-7
TGCGCCAGCAGCCAATGGCAGACCTACGAGCAGTACTTC | CASSQWQTYEQYF | TRBV4-3 | . | . | TRBJ2-7
TGTGCCAGCAGCTCCCGACAGGGGGCAAATAGTCAGCCCCAGCATTTT | CASSSRQGANSQPQHF | TRBV7-2 | few | TRBD1 | TRBJ1-5
TGTGCCTCGGATAGGGGAGGATTTACTGGGGCCAACGTCCTGACTTTC | CASDRGGFTGANVLTF | TRBV28 | few | . | TRBJ2-6